This T cell receptor (beta chain) was sequenced in a study of blood T cell repertoires in COVID-19. The wider study: COVID-19 samples from acute and convalescent phases originated in the United States, Italy and Spain. T cells, B-cell-depleted T cells, or PBMCs provided the cDNA or gDNA that served as material.

Profiling relied on immunoSEQ multiplex PCR, and the TCRdb table lists in-frame clones only, not all of them. The data contain around 85,000 clones, roughly 89% of them singletons. Per the germline V gene, CDR1 is LNHDA and CDR2 is SQIVND (reference sequence). This CDR3 has 14 amino acids. V lost 5 bases to trimming and J lost 11 bases, with 19 bases between them. Sequenced input: peripheral blood. The genes are TRBV19 and TRBJ1-5; D gene unclear. This TCR came from a man in his sixties with acute or convalescent COVID-19. The CDR3, as DNA: TGTGCCAGTAGTTCCGGACCCGGGGTAACGACCCAGCATTTT. It translates to CASSSGPGVTTQHF.